These 3 T cell receptor beta chains originate from one sample sequenced in a study of T cell responses to AZD1222 COVID-19 vaccine. Repertoires were generated with immunoSEQ multiplex PCR, while TCRdb's copy carries only in-frame clones and drops some. The table shows roughly 140,000 clones, with about 90% occurring only once. The source was peripheral blood, collected 28 days after the second AZD1222 dose. The receptors originated from an adult who received the AZD1222 COVID-19 vaccine.

The table lists this clone with a few counts. The rearrangement uses TRBV7-2 and TRBJ2-5, with TRBD2 matching 7 bases. J was trimmed by 5 bases and V by 2 bases; bases with no gene match: 11. The CDR3 spans 16 residues. Germline V CDR1 and CDR2: SGHTA, FQGNSA. CDR3 in DNA: TGTGCCAGCAGCTTACTGGGGGGAGGGGCGCGCGAGACCCAGTACTTC. It encodes CASSLLGGGARETQYF.

The chain joins TRBV10-3 to TRBJ2-5; D is perhaps TRBD1 or TRBD2 (5 bases each). The V and J ends lost 7 bases and 4 bases respectively, with 16 bases between them. The V gene's germline CDR1 is ENHRY and CDR2 SYGVKD. The CDR3 length is 14 residues. CDR3 sequence reads: CAITQGPQGETQYF. The CDR3 DNA sequence: TGTGCCATCACTCAGGGACCCCAAGGAGAGACCCAGTACTTC.

CDR3 DNA: TGTGCCACCAGTGATGGCAGGGAAGCTTTCTTT. Translated: CATSDGREAFF. The rearrangement links TRBV24-1 to TRBJ1-1; D unresolved. The CDR3 contains 11 residues. The V end was cut by 3 bases, the J end by 8 bases, with 6 bases between. Germline V gives CDR1 KGHDR, CDR2 SFDVKD.